Described below is a single T cell receptor (beta chain) sequence and its context. The antigen remains unidentified. The entry originates in a study of Graves' ophthalmopathy and Graves' hyperthyroidism. Germline trimming cut 7 bases from V and 5 bases from J; bases unmatched to any gene: 14. Germline V CDR1 and CDR2: SEHNR, FQNEAQ (reference sequence). This CDR3 has 16 residues. Amplified material comprised TCR beta CDR3 regions derived from RNA transcripts. HTBI-primed RT-PCR formed the first round, and a multiplex PCR formed the second. MiXCR, run by TCRdb on the multiplex PCR reads, gives a single entry per CDR3 protein. The table has more than 300,000 distinct CDR3 sequences, less than 20% seen once. General study points: Clonotypes were expanded in thyroid at above 0.001 frequency, and most also appeared in blood.

V is TRBV7-9 and J is TRBJ2-5, with 9 bases identical to TRBD2. The receptor was derived from a woman between 18 and 29 years old with stable Graves' hyperthyroidism. Sample: peripheral blood. The CDR3 reads CASTPGKRGALETQYF. The CDR3, as DNA: TGTGCCAGCACCCCGGGAAAGCGGGGGGCCTTGGAGACCCAGTACTTC. The full variable domain, completed using reference TRBV7-9 and TRBJ2-5, is DTGVSQNPRHKITKRGQNVTFRCDPISEHNRLYWYRQTLGQGPEFLTYFQNEAQLEKSRLLSDRFSAERPKGSFSTLEIQRTEQGDSAMYLCASTPGKRGALETQYFGPGTRLLVL.